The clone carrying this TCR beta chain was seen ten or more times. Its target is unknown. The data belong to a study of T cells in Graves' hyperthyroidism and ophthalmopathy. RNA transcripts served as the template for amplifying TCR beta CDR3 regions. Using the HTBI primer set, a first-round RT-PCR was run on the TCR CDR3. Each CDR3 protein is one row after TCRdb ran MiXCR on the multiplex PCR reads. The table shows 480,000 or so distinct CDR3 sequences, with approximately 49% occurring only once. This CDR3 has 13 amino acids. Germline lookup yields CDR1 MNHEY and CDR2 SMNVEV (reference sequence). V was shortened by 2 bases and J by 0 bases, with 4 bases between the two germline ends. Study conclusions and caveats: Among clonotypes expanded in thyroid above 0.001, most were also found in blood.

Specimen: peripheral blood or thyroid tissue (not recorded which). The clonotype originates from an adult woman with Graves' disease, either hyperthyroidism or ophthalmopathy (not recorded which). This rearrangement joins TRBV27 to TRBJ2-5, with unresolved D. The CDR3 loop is CASSLRHQETQYF. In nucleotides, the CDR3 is TGTGCCAGCAGTTTAAGGCACCAAGAGACCCAGTACTTC.